The T cell receptor (beta chain) under discussion was sequenced for a study of identical twins. Study-wide results and limits: Within cord blood, abundant beta clonotypes carried fewer insertions, but memory repertoires showed no such trend. Invariant MAIT and iNKT cells are populations that could partly confound zero-insertion analyses.

The CDR3 spans 17 residues. Germline V gene lookup returns CDR1 LGHNT and CDR2 FRNRAP. Trimming cost V 1 base and J 1 base; bases outside gene matches: 6. For this clonotype: Antigen specificity is unknown.

A universal primer binding site was introduced by template switching. The final cDNA contained unique molecular identifiers. In TCRdb, the 5' RACE reads were re-called with MiXCR into one record per CDR3 protein. Of 400,000 to 500,000 distinct CDR3 sequences in the sample, approximately 14% are singletons; the top ten hold about 0.94%. Separately, the same data were catalogued under a study of yellow fever vaccine responses in identical twins. As that report states: Each twin's T cell response to the vaccine was reported to look partly convergent and partly personalized.

The sequenced sample consisted of CD4+ T cells sorted from blood. This sequence joins TRBV12-5 and TRBJ2-3; 9 bases are a match to TRBD2. The origin of this receptor is a woman younger than 30 in good health. CDR3 sequence: CASGLGIRTSGTDTQYF. CDR3 bases: TGTGCTAGTGGTTTGGGGATTCGGACTAGCGGCACAGATACGCAGTATTTT.